Each of the 23 T cell receptor beta chains below was sequenced from the same sample in a study of T cells in Graves' hyperthyroidism and ophthalmopathy. Amplification yielded TCR beta CDR3 regions, with RNA transcripts as the source. HTBI primers drove first-round RT-PCR of the TCR CDR3. In TCRdb, the multiplex PCR reads were re-called with MiXCR into one record per CDR3 protein. The data show 300,000 to 500,000 distinct CDR3 sequences, over 13% seen once. Sequencing was performed on blood. These receptors were obtained from a man in his fifties or sixties with Graves' ophthalmopathy.

This clonotype was seen a few times. The chain combines TRBV19 with TRBJ2-4; D might be TRBD1 (6 bases). Trimming took 6 bases from V and 1 from J, leaving 13 bases between them. Germline loops: CDR1 LNHDA, CDR2 SQIVND (reference sequence). The CDR3 is 15 amino acids. As DNA, the CDR3 is TGTGCCAGTAGCCCAGGGGATATCGCCAAAAACATTCAGTACTTC. It codes for CASSPGDIAKNIQYF.

This clonotype was detected a few times. The rearrangement joins TRBV9 to TRBJ2-3; the match to TRBD1 covers 8 bases. The V segment lost 3 bases and the J segment 4 bases; nucleotides outside the gene matches: 4. Germline lookup yields CDR1 SGDLS and CDR2 YYNGEE. This CDR3 region has 14 residues. CDR3 DNA sequence: TGTGCCAGCAGCGCTGGACAGGGTCCAGATACGCAGTATTTT. Amino acids: CASSAGQGPDTQYF.

This clonotype was counted a few times. The V gene is TRBV5-1, the J gene TRBJ2-2; possible D gene TRBD2, 6 bases. The CDR3 spans 14 residues. From germline, CDR1 is SGHRS and CDR2 YFSETQ. V lost 7 bases and J 4 bases, leaving 14 bases between the germline ends. CDR3 coding DNA: TGCGCCAGCCGGGAGAGTACAATCACCGGGGAGCTGTTTTTT. Its protein is CASRESTITGELFF. Supplemented by reference TRBV5-1 and TRBJ2-2, the full variable domain reads KAGVTQTPRYLIKTRGQQVTLSCSPISGHRSVSWYQQTPGQGLQFLFEYFSETQRNKGNFPGRFSGRQFSNSRSEMNVSTLELGDSALYLCASRESTITGELFFGEGSRLTVL.

The table lists this clonotype with many counts. This sequence joins TRBV24-1 and TRBJ2-5; TRBD2 matches at 9 bases. Per germline, CDR1 KGHDR and CDR2 SFDVKD. The ends lost 3 bases at V and 5 bases at J; junction bases unmatched: 3. This CDR3 is built from 14 residues. The CDR3 here is CATSDASGAETQYF. The DNA for the CDR3 is TGTGCCACCAGTGATGCTAGCGGGGCGGAGACCCAGTACTTC.

Many counts were recorded for this clonotype. This chain joins TRBV5-1 and TRBJ2-1; D gene unclear. Germline V CDR1 and CDR2: SGHRS, YFSETQ. The length of the CDR3 is 14 residues. V lost 2 bases, J lost 0 bases, and 6 bases lay in between. The CDR3 nucleotides read TGCGCCAGCAGCTTTAGGGACTCCTACAATGAGCAGTTCTTC. Protein product: CASSFRDSYNEQFF. Based on the CDR3 plus reference TRBV5-1 and TRBJ2-1, the full variable domain is KAGVTQTPRYLIKTRGQQVTLSCSPISGHRSVSWYQQTPGQGLQFLFEYFSETQRNKGNFPGRFSGRQFSNSRSEMNVSTLELGDSALYLCASSFRDSYNEQFFGPGTRLTVL.

In this sample, this clonotype turned up a few times. J is TRBJ2-7 and V is TRBV7-2; D is undetermined. V was pared by 3 bases and J by 6 bases, with 9 bases between. The CDR3 runs 12 residues. Germline loops: CDR1 SGHTA, CDR2 FQGNSA. The CDR3 coding sequence is TGTGCCAGCAGCTTGGCCCGGGTCGAGCAGTACTTC. Amino acids: CASSLARVEQYF. Drawing the rest from reference TRBV7-2 and TRBJ2-7, the complete variable domain is GAGVSQSPSNKVTEKGKDVELRCDPISGHTALYWYRQSLGQGLEFLIYFQGNSAPDKSGLPSDRFSAERTGGSVSTLTIQRTQQEDSAVYLCASSLARVEQYFGPGTRLTVT.

This clonotype was found many times. V gene TRBV30 combines with J gene TRBJ1-5; 8 positions match TRBD1. The CDR3 runs 14 residues. V trimming: 1 base; J trimming: 11 bases; junction bases outside the gene matches: 10. Germline V gene lookup returns CDR1 GTSNPN and CDR2 SVGIG (reference sequence). CDR3 region: CAWSAMRTGLAQHF. The CDR3 coding sequence is TGTGCCTGGAGTGCCATGCGGACAGGGCTGGCCCAGCATTTT.

The chain is built from TRBV5-1 and TRBJ2-7; 7 bases fit TRBD1. There are 16 residues in the CDR3. Germline CDR1 is SGHRS and CDR2 is YFSETQ. V was clipped by 0 bases and J by 0 bases; unmatched bases: 6. CDR3 region: CASSLGTGLTSYEQYF. The CDR3 nucleotides read TGCGCCAGCAGCTTGGGGACAGGCTTGACCTCCTACGAGCAGTACTTC. The full variable domain, rest sourced from reference TRBV5-1 and TRBJ2-7, is KAGVTQTPRYLIKTRGQQVTLSCSPISGHRSVSWYQQTPGQGLQFLFEYFSETQRNKGNFPGRFSGRQFSNSRSEMNVSTLELGDSALYLCASSLGTGLTSYEQYFGPGTRLTVT.

Ten or more counts support this clonotype. This chain uses TRBV7-9 with TRBJ2-3; D unclear. In germline, CDR1 is SEHNR, CDR2 FQNEAQ (reference sequence). The length of the CDR3 is 12 residues. V dropped 5 bases and J dropped 3 bases, with 6 bases sitting between them. The CDR3 is CASSTFTDTQYF. In DNA form, the CDR3 reads TGTGCCAGCAGCACCTTTACAGATACGCAGTATTTT.

The V gene is TRBV6-4, the J gene TRBJ1-3; no reliable D call. Germline-derived CDR1 and CDR2 are MRHNA and SNTAGT. The CDR3 loop spans 14 amino acids. Deletions cut 7 bases from V and 3 bases from J, with 13 bases between. The CDR3: CASMMGLDGNTIYF. CDR3 coding DNA: TGTGCCAGCATGATGGGTCTGGATGGAAACACCATATATTTT.

This clonotype was detected many times. The chain couples TRBV11-1 to TRBJ1-2; TRBD1 matches 7 bases. J lost 0 bases, V lost 2 bases, and 15 bases had no gene match. The germline CDR1 and CDR2 sequences are SGHAT and FQDESV (reference sequence). CDR3 size: 19 residues. CDR3 sequence: CASSLLLDRATNTNYGYTF. CDR3 sequence (DNA): TGTGCCAGCAGCTTACTTCTTGACAGGGCTACGAATACTAACTATGGCTACACCTTC. The full variable domain, with the rest looked up from reference TRBV11-1 and TRBJ1-2, is EAEVAQSPRYKITEKSQAVAFWCDPISGHATLYWYRQILGQGPELLVQFQDESVVDDSQLPKDRFSAERLKGVDSTLKIQPAELGDSAMYLCASSLLLDRATNTNYGYTFGSGTRLTVV.

This sequence joins TRBV19 and TRBJ2-1; D possibly corresponds to TRBD1 (6 bases). CDR1 is LNHDA, CDR2 SQIVND, per germline (reference sequence). The CDR3 totals 14 residues. V shed 4 bases and J shed 6 bases, with 13 bases lying between them. The CDR3 DNA reads as TGTGCCAGTAGTAGAGGGGACATGGCCAATGAGCAGTTCTTC. Encoded protein: CASSRGDMANEQFF. Together with reference TRBV19 and TRBJ2-1, the CDR3 gives the full variable domain: DGGITQSPKYLFRKEGQNVTLSCEQNLNHDAMYWYRQDPGQGLRLIYYSQIVNDFQKGDIAEGYSVSREKKESFPLTVTSAQKNPTAFYLCASSRGDMANEQFFGPGTRLTVL.

This clonotype was counted a few times. One end of the junction does not line up with germline, which may come from a read error. The chain employs TRBV29-1 and TRBJ1-1; D unclear. The V gene's germline CDR1 is SQVTM and CDR2 ANQGSEA. The CDR3 is 12 amino acids. The CDR3 region is CSVEHMNAEAFF. The CDR3 bases are TGCAGCGTTGAACATATGAACGCTGAAGCTTTCTTT.

This clonotype was observed a handful of times. This could be a read error, since a much larger clone is one nucleotide away. CDR3 protein: CVSSPRTGFDEQYF. CDR3 in DNA: TGTGTCAGCAGCCCAAGGACAGGGTTCGACGAGCAGTACTTC. The V call is TRBV7-9, the J call TRBJ2-7; 8 bases fit TRBD1. The CDR3 loop spans 14 amino acids. Germline CDR1 reads SEHNR; CDR2 reads FQNEAQ (reference sequence).

This clonotype was seen repeatedly, ten times or more. V usage is TRBV20-1 and J usage is TRBJ1-5; TRBD1 matches 8 bases. The CDR3 is 14 amino acids. Germline V gene sequence: CDR1 DFQATT, CDR2 SNEGSKA (reference sequence). Losses at the gene ends were 6 bases for V and 5 bases for J; bases not matched to a gene: 9. For the CDR3, the DNA is TGCAGTGCAGGGGGGCAGGGGGCCCATCAGCCCCAGCATTTT. This sequence encodes CSAGGQGAHQPQHF.

This clonotype occurred many times. The chain recombines TRBV5-1 with TRBJ2-3; TRBD2 matches 8 bases. CDR1 SGHRS and CDR2 YFSETQ come from the germline V gene. This CDR3 region has 18 residues. The V and J ends lost 1 base and 7 bases, in that order; junction bases with no gene match: 17. The CDR3 loop reads CASSLYVGSGTPTHTQYF. In DNA, the CDR3 is TGCGCCAGCAGCTTGTATGTTGGTAGCGGGACCCCAACACATACGCAGTATTTT. The variable domain in full, with the rest retrieved from reference TRBV5-1 and TRBJ2-3, is KAGVTQTPRYLIKTRGQQVTLSCSPISGHRSVSWYQQTPGQGLQFLFEYFSETQRNKGNFPGRFSGRQFSNSRSEMNVSTLELGDSALYLCASSLYVGSGTPTHTQYFGPGTRLTVL.

Many counts were recorded for this clonotype. The rearrangement joins TRBV5-1 to TRBJ2-1; maybe TRBD1 (6 bases). Trimming stripped 4 bases from V and 2 bases from J, with 31 bases between. The length of the CDR3 is 21 residues. The germline V gene has CDR1 SGHRS and CDR2 YFSETQ. The CDR3 loop reads CASSPKNGTTQRVGPYNEQFF. For the CDR3, the DNA is TGCGCCAGCAGCCCGAAGAATGGGACAACCCAAAGGGTGGGGCCCTACAATGAGCAGTTCTTC.

Remarks on this clonotype: It is unclear where the CDR3 begins or ends on the DNA, so no DNA is shown, and the CDR3 is as TCRdb lists it. The CDR3 loop reads CASNRGYGCTF. The chain has TRBV12-3 or TRBV12-4 and TRBJ1-2; the table names TRBD1, a call not compared with the DNA. The CDR3 region is 11 residues in length, termini included.

This clonotype was found many times. The chain carries TRBV7-2 and TRBJ2-5, with D maybe TRBD2 (5 bases). The CDR3 loop spans 13 amino acids. Germline V gives CDR1 SGHTA, CDR2 FQGNSA. V was trimmed by 5 bases and J by 6 bases, leaving 13 bases between them. The CDR3 coding sequence is TGTGCCAGCAGCCCGGACTGGTCACAGACCCAGTACTTC. Protein: CASSPDWSQTQYF.

Many counts were recorded for this clonotype. V usage is TRBV5-1 and J usage is TRBJ2-7, with TRBD2 identical over 9 bases. The CDR3 spans 17 residues. After removal of 4 bases from V and 0 bases from J, the junction contained 11 bases not matched to a gene. Germline assignment: CDR1 SGHRS and CDR2 YFSETQ. Here the CDR3 reads CASSPGLAVKSSYEQYF. The CDR3 DNA reads TGCGCCAGCAGCCCGGGACTAGCCGTGAAGAGCTCCTACGAGCAGTACTTC.

The rearrangement joins TRBV4-1 to TRBJ2-1; 10 nucleotides agree with TRBD2. V was pared by 0 bases and J by 7 bases, with 9 bases of the junction left unmatched. Germline V gene data show CDR1 as MGHRA and CDR2 as YSYEKL. The CDR3 is 17 residues long. The CDR3 DNA reads TGCGCCAGCAGCCAAGATTGGCTAGCGGGAGTTGGTAATGAGCAGTTCTTC. Residues: CASSQDWLAGVGNEQFF.

The CDR3 region is CASSLGTATNEKLFF. The CDR3 DNA reads TGTGCCAGCAGTTTAGGGACGGCAACTAATGAAAAACTGTTTTTT. The rearrangement joins TRBV27 to TRBJ1-4; possibly TRBD1 for D (5 bases). Germline loops: CDR1 MNHEY, CDR2 SMNVEV (reference sequence). The length of the CDR3 is 15 residues. Trimming stripped 2 bases from V and 0 bases from J, with 7 bases between.

The V gene is TRBV20-1, the J gene TRBJ2-6, with 13 bases matching TRBD2. From germline, CDR1 is DFQATT and CDR2 SNEGSKA (reference sequence). J gave up 0 bases and V 6 bases, and 2 bases lay outside the gene matches. The CDR3 contains 16 residues. CDR3 DNA: TGCAGTGCCTGGACTAGCGGGAGCTCTGGGGCCAACGTCCTGACTTTC. Translated, it gives CSAWTSGSSGANVLTF.